The rows below give T cell receptor beta chains drawn from one sample of a study of blood T cells in healthy people across ages. TCRdb fed the 5' RACE reads into MiXCR, producing one record per CDR3 protein. This sample has fewer than 1,000,000 distinct CDR3 sequences, with around 43% found just once. The sequenced sample was blood. These receptors originate from a man aged 55 to 69 in good health. CDR3s include the opening cysteine and the closing phenylalanine or tryptophan. Each record gives: V gene, J gene, D gene, clone size, CDR3 protein, CDR3 DNA. A D gene is named only where the DNA matches it firmly. Clone size is given for some rows only: seen once, a few or many times, or a class if the clone is expanded.

>TRBV29-1|TRBJ2-7|NA|few
CSGTWNYEQYF
TGCAGCGGGACTTGGAACTACGAGCAGTACTTC
>TRBV6-6|TRBJ1-2|NA|NA
CANSDRNYGYTF
TGTGCCAACTCGGACCGTAACTATGGCTACACCTTC
>TRBV29-1|TRBJ1-1|NA|NA
CSVEVPGQGGTEAFF
TGCAGCGTTGAAGTCCCTGGCCAGGGAGGCACTGAAGCTTTCTTT
>TRBV20-1|TRBJ2-3|NA|NA
CSAMVPGGYTDTQYF
TGCAGTGCTATGGTCCCCGGGGGATACACAGATACGCAGTATTTT
>TRBV9|TRBJ2-3|NA|few
CASSVWGDTQYF
TGTGCCAGCAGCGTATGGGGAGATACGCAGTATTTT
>TRBV5-1|TRBJ1-2|TRBD1|NA
CASRNGQGSLYGYTF
TGCGCCAGCAGGAACGGACAGGGATCCCTCTATGGCTACACCTTC
>TRBV5-1|TRBJ2-5|NA|NA
CASRDVGRSEQYF
TGCGCCAGCAGGGACGTAGGTCGTTCGGAACAGTACTTC
>TRBV20-1|TRBJ1-5|TRBD1|few
CSAKRQGAGNQPQHF
TGCAGTGCGAAGAGACAGGGGGCAGGCAATCAGCCCCAGCATTTT
>TRBV27|TRBJ1-6|NA|NA
CASSQGTIRSPLHF
TGTGCCAGCAGTCAAGGGACAATACGGTCACCCCTCCACTTT
>TRBV4-3|TRBJ1-1|NA|few
CASSQGGKGNTEAFF
TGCGCCAGCAGCCAGGGGGGTAAGGGGAACACTGAAGCTTTCTTT
>TRBV9|TRBJ2-5|NA|few
CASSATSGRETQYF
TGTGCCAGCAGCGCTACTAGTGGAAGGGAGACCCAGTACTTC
>TRBV5-1|TRBJ2-7|NA|NA
CASRPDRYKYEQYF
TGCGCCAGCAGACCCGACAGATATAAGTACGAGCAGTACTTC
>TRBV20-1|TRBJ2-3|NA|NA
CSAKGTTFSTDTQYF
TGCAGTGCTAAAGGGACAACCTTTAGCACAGATACGCAGTATTTT
>TRBV3-1|TRBJ2-7|TRBD2|NA
CASSQALAGNNEQYF
TGTGCCAGCAGCCAAGCCCTAGCGGGGAACAATGAGCAGTACTTC
>TRBV6-5|TRBJ1-2|NA|NA
CASSYSTSPTYGYTF
TGTGCCAGCAGTTACTCGACCAGCCCTACTTATGGCTACACCTTC
>TRBV4-1|TRBJ1-4|NA|NA
CASSQEGSPGEKLFF
TGCGCCAGCAGCCAAGAAGGCAGCCCGGGAGAAAAACTGTTTTTT
>TRBV20-1|TRBJ1-1|NA|few
CSAATTGTEAFF
TGCAGTGCTGCAACAACAGGGACTGAAGCTTTCTTT